Listed below are T cell receptor beta chains from one sample, sequenced in a study of monozygotic twins with inflammatory bowel disease. For each CDR3 protein, TCRdb gives one entry from its re-call of the 5' RACE reads, without DNA. The sample has 210,000 or so distinct CDR3 sequences, and its top ten clones hold about 8%. The specimen sequenced was blood. The origin of the receptors is a human donor with ulcerative colitis or Crohn's disease, or a healthy co-twin of an affected twin (not recorded which). CDR3s include the opening cysteine and the closing phenylalanine or tryptophan.

V	J	CDR3
TRBV7-2	TRBJ1-2	CASSLDRIGGYTF
TRBV11-2	TRBJ1-1	CASSWDRGSGEAFF
TRBV7-8	TRBJ2-3	CASSRPTGGGTSGNTDTQYF
TRBV6-1	TRBJ1-2	CASSPDATQANYGYTF
TRBV27	TRBJ2-7	CASSPDRRYEQYF
TRBV25-1	TRBJ1-5	CASSEIGNQPQHF
TRBV4-1	TRBJ2-1	CASSEDGRGPDEQFF
TRBV24-1	TRBJ2-1	CATSDFGTGDNEQFF
TRBV6-5	TRBJ1-5	CASGGTQQRPQHF
TRBV5-1	TRBJ2-3	CASSFRDSTDTQYF
TRBV7-8	TRBJ2-1	CASSSTSGGYNEQFF
TRBV20-1	TRBJ1-5	CSAKMDRSNQPQHF
TRBV27	TRBJ1-5	CASSWGGKGNQPQHF
TRBV7-8	TRBJ2-1	CASSLDGLAGVNNEQFF
TRBV12-3/TRBV12-4	TRBJ2-2	CASRLAGFTGELFF
TRBV18	TRBJ2-5	CASSPPSDQETQYF
TRBV7-9	TRBJ2-3	CASSYGLAADTQYF
TRBV10-3	TRBJ1-2	CAISEGGYGYTF
TRBV5-1	TRBJ2-3	CASNRQTPSTDTQYF
TRBV12-3/TRBV12-4	TRBJ2-1	CASVREKSNEQFF
TRBV7-3	TRBJ1-5	CASSLIWYQPQHF
TRBV20-1	TRBJ2-7	CSARDISGRYEQYF
TRBV7-9	TRBJ2-2	CASSFGQENTGELFF
TRBV7-9	TRBJ2-2	CASSLQTGELFF
TRBV20-1	TRBJ2-6	CSARGQGTGALLPSGANVLTF
TRBV7-2	TRBJ2-4	CASSLALGPGSNIQYF
TRBV29-1	TRBJ1-1	CSVDQILNTEAFF
TRBV7-2	TRBJ1-5	CASSLVSGEAQHF
TRBV7-8	TRBJ1-2	CASTAREGIGGYTF
TRBV5-1	TRBJ2-5	CASSETSSGTQYF
TRBV4-2	TRBJ1-3	CASSQGGTGGISGNTIYF
TRBV20-1	TRBJ2-1	CRLGTSGRAPYNEQFF
TRBV15	TRBJ1-5	CATSRLGKGQPQHF
TRBV29-1	TRBJ1-2	CSGDTGGFDGYTF
TRBV7-2	TRBJ2-2	CASSFLGGSGELFF
TRBV29-1	TRBJ2-7	CSVAYPDEQYF